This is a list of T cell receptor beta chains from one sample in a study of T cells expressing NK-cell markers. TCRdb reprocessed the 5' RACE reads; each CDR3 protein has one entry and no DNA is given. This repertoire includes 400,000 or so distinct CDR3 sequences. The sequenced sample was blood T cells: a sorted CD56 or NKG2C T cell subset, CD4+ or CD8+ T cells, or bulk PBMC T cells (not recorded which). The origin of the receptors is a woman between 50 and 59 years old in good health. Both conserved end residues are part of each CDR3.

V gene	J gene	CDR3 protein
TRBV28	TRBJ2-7	CASSQSGSAYEQYF
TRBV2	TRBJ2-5	CASEAGGEETQYF
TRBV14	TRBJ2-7	CASSPLAGASYEQYF
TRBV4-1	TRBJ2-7	CASSQGTRNSYEQYF
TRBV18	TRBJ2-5	CASSSVATLETQYF
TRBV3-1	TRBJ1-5	CASSQAHGNNQPQHF
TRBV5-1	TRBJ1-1	CASSPEEWNTEAFF
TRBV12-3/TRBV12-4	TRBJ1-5	CASSIQDRGSDQPQHF
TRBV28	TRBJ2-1	CASSSGTHNEQFF
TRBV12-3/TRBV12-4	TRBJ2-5	CASQGLQETQYF
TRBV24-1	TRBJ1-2	CATSGPLFDGYTF
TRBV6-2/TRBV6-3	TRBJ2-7	CASRYPTGSGSYEQYF
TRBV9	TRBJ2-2	CASSGSGLGGHTGELFF
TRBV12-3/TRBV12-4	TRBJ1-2	CASSFGDALDYGYTF
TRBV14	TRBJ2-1	CASSHYGRGQDEQFF
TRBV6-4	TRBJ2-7	CASSQHRDRGLEQYF
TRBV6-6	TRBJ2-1	CASRHPGLAGGVAFF
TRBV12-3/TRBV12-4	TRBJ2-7	CASRVSGRRTEQYF
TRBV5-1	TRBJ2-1	CASSLPLGEQFF
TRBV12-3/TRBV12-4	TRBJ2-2	CASSSGQGVGELFF
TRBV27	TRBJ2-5	CASSSLLGEEETQYF
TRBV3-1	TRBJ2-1	CASSPLAQGTYNEQFF
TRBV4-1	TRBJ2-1	CASSPRGLARSFF
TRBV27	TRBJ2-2	CASSRGPREELFF
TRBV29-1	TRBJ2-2	CSVEEVNRNTGELFF
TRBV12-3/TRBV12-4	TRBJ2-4	CASSPYRGNIQYF
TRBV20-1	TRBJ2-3	CSASIMASGFTDTQYF
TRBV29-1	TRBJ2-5	CSVGLGEETQYF
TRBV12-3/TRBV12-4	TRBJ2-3	CASSSPLAISTDTQYF
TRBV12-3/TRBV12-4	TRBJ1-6	CASSFKSQDSPLHF
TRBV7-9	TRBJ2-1	CASSLPTSGGYNEQFF
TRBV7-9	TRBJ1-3	CASSLRGESGNTIYF
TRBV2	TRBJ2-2	CASRAGGSGGELFF
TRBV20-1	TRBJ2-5	CSARDLSRAVGKTQYF
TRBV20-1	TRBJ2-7	CSAGRGFEQYF
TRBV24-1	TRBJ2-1	CATSGGISYNEQFF
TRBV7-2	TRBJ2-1	CASSLAATINEQFF
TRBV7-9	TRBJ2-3	CASSLEVTTDTQYF
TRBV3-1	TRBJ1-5	CASSRNGGVGGPQHF
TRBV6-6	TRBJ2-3	CASTIKLSTDTQYF
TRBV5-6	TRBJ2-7	CASSLQAAVYEQYF
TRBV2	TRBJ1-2	CASSAGHTINYGYTF
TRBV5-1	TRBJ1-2	CASSAGRLNYGYTF
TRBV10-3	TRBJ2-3	CAIKQSDTQYF
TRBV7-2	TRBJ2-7	CASSDGRSYEQYF
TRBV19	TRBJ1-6	CASSPGPSNSPLHF
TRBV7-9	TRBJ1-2	CASSQGQGEYGYTF
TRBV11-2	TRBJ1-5	CASSYHGRGEYQPQHF
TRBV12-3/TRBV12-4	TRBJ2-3	CASSKWTSGDGDTQYF